This T cell receptor (beta chain) was recovered during a study of T cells after yellow fever vaccination. TCRdb used MiXCR to reprocess the 5' RACE reads, holding one entry per CDR3 protein. The sample has a few hundred thousand distinct CDR3 sequences, 6.9% seen once; the top ten hold roughly 0.93%. Sequenced here: CD4+ T cells sorted from PBMCs, sampled 15 days after the yellow fever booster vaccination. The sequence was collected from a man aged 30 to 39 who received the YFV17D yellow fever vaccine.

The chain's CDR3 is CASSFRGSVSYEQYF. As DNA, the CDR3 is TGTGCCAGCAGCTTTCGCGGGAGTGTATCCTACGAGCAGTACTTC. The gene calls are TRBV7-9 and TRBJ2-7; 7 bases are shared with TRBD2. Germline V gene data show CDR1 as SEHNR and CDR2 as FQNEAQ (reference sequence). The CDR3 has 15 amino acids. V lost 3 bases to trimming and J lost 1 base; unmatched junction nucleotides: 6.